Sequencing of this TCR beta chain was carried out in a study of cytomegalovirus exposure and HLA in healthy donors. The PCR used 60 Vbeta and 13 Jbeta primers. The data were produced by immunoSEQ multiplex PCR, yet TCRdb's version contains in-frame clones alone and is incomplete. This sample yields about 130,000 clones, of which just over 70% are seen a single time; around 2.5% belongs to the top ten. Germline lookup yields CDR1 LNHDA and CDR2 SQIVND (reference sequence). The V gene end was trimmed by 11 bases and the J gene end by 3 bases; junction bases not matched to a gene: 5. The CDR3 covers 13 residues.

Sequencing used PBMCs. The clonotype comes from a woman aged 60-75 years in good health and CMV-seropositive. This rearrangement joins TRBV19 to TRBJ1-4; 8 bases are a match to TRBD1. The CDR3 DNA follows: TGTGCCGGAAAGGACAGGGCTAATGAAAAACTGTTTTTT. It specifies CAGKDRANEKLFF.